The clone carrying this T cell receptor (beta chain) came up many times. Its antigen is unknown. This sample is drawn from a study of T cell repertoires in cytomegalovirus infection. Each CDR3 protein is one row after TCRdb ran MiXCR on the reads. The table includes 200,000 to 300,000 distinct CDR3 sequences, 12% detected once. This CDR3 region has 12 residues. The V gene lost 2 bases and the J gene lost 7 bases, with 3 bases spanning the gap. Findings and limits, study-wide: HLA-C-restricted TCR beta clonotypes specific for CMV led the ex vivo response.

This receptor was taken from a human donor in good health (CMV status not recorded). Some clones in this sample may be carry-over from other donors' samples. The chain employs TRBV12-3 or TRBV12-4 and TRBJ1-6; D is undetermined. The source material was PBMCs. The CDR3 coding sequence is TGTGCCAGCAGTTTAAGGAATTCACCCCTCCACTTT. Translated: CASSLRNSPLHF.